This TCR beta chain was found in a study of naive and memory T cell subsets. Four subsets defined by CD45RA and CD27 were sorted after CD3, CD4, CD8 and live/dead staining. CDR1 is SGHTA, CDR2 FQGNSA, per germline. The CDR3 runs to 13 residues. The trim removed 5 bases at V and 10 bases at J, leaving 8 bases unmatched. Both TRBC1 and TRBC2 were covered by a beta constant-region primer of two equimolar oligonucleotides. The ligated cDNA underwent four PCR rounds using SP2 and nested alpha and beta constant-region primers. One entry per CDR3 protein results from TCRdb running MiXCR on the UMI-ligation and nested PCR reads. This sample has around 130,000 distinct CDR3 sequences; roughly 32% occur once, and the top ten carry 0.8% to 1%.

The source is a human donor in good health. Material: central memory CD4+ T cells from blood. The chain links TRBV7-2 to TRBJ1-1, with 9 bases aligning to TRBD1. This chain's CDR3 is CASSVGTGRGAFF. The CDR3 nucleotides are TGTGCCAGCAGCGTTGGGACAGGGAGAGGAGCTTTCTTT. Based on the CDR3 plus reference TRBV7-2 and TRBJ1-1, the full variable domain is GAGVSQSPSNKVTEKGKDVELRCDPISGHTALYWYRQSLGQGLEFLIYFQGNSAPDKSGLPSDRFSAERTGGSVSTLTIQRTQQEDSAVYLCASSVGTGRGAFFGQGTRLTVV.